This T cell receptor (beta chain) was observed in a study of cytomegalovirus exposure and HLA in healthy donors. There are 15 residues in the CDR3. The germline CDR1 and CDR2 sequences are MNHNY and SVGAGI (reference sequence). V lost 0 bases, J lost 2 bases, and 11 bases lay in between. Primers for the PCR totalled 60 Vbeta and 13 Jbeta. Assay used: immunoSEQ multiplex PCR; TCRdb lists only in-frame clones, some missing. This table holds roughly 130,000 clones, approximately 80% found once. Findings of the study overall: The authors listed 150 to 200 TCR beta chains as cytomegalovirus-associated.

To note about this clone: Its antigen is as yet unknown.

The genes are TRBV6-6 and TRBJ2-7, with TRBD2 as a possible D gene (5 bases). Sequencing input: PBMCs. This clonotype was sampled from a man aged 18 to 29 in good health and CMV-seronegative. The CDR3 sequence is CASSYSVSVTYEQYF. The CDR3 DNA reads TGTGCCAGCAGTTACTCGGTTAGCGTTACCTACGAGCAGTACTTC.